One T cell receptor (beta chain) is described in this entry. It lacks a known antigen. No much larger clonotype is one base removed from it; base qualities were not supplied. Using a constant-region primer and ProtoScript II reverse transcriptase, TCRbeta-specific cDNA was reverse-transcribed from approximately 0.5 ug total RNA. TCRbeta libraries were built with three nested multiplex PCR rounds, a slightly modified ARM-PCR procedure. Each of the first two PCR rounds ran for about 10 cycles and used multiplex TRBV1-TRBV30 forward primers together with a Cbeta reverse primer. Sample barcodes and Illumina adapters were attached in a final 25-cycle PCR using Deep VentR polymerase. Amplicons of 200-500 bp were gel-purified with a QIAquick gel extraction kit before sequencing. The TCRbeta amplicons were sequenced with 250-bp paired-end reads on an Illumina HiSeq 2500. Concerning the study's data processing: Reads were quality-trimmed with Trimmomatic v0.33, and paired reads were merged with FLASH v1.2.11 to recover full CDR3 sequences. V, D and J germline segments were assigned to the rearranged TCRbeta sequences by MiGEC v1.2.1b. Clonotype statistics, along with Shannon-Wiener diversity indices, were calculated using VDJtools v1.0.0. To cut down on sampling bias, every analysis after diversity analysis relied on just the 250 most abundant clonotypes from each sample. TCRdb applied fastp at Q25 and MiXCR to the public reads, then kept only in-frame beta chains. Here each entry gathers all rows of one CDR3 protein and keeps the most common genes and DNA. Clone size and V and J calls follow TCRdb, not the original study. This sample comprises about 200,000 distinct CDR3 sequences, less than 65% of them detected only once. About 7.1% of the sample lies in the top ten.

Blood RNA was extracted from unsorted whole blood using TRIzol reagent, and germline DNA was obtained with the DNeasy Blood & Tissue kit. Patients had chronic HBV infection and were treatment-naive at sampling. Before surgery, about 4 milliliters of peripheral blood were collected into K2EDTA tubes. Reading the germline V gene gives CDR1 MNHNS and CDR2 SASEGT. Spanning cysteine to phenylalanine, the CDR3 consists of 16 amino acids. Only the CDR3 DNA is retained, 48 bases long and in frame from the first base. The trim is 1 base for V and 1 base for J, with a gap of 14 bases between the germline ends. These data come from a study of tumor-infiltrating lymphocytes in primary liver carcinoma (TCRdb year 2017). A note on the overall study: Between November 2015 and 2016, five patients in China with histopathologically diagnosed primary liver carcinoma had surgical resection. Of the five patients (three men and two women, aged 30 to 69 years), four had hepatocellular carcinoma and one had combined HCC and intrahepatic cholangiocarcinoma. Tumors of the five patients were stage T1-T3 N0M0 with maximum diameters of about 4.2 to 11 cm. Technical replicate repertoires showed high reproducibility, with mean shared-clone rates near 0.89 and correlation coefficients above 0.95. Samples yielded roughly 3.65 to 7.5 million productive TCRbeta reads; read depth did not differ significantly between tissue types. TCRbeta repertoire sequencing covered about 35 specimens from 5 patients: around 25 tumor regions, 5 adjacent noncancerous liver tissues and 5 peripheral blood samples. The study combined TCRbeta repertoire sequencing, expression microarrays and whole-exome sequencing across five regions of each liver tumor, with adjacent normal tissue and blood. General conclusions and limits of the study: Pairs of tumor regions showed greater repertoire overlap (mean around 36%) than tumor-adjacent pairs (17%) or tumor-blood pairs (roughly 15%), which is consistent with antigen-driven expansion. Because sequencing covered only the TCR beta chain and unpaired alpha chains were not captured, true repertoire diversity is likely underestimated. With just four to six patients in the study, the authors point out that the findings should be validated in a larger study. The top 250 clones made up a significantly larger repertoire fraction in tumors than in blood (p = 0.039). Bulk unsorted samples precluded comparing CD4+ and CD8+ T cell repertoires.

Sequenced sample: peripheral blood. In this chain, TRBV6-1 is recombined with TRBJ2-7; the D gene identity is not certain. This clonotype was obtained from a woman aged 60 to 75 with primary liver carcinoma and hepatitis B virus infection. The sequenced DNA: TGTGCCAGCAGTGAAGGGATGTCGGCAGAGTCCTACGAGCAGTACTTC. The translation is CASSEGMSAESYEQYF.